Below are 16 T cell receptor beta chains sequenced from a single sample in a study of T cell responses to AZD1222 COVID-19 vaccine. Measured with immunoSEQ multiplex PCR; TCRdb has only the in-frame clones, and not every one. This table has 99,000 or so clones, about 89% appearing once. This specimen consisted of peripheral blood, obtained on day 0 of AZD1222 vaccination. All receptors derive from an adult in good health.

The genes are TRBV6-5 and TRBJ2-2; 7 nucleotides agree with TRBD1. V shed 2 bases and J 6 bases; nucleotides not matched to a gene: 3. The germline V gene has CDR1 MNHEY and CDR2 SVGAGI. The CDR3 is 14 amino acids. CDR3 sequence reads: CASSYAQGSGELFF. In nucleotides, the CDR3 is TGTGCCAGCAGTTACGCACAGGGGTCCGGGGAGCTGTTTTTT.

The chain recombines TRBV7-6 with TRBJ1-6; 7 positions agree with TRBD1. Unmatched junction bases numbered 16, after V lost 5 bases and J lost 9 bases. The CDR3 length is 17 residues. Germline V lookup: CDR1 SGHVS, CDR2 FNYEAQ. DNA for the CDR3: TGTGCCAGCAGCCCAACAAACAGACAGGGCCTTGTTTCACCCCTCCACTTT. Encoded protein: CASSPTNRQGLVSPLHF.

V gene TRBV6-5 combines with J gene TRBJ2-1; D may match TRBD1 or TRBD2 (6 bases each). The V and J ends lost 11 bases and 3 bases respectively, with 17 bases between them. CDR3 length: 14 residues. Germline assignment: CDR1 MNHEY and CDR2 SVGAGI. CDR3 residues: CAASWGANYNEQFF. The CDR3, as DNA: TGTGCCGCGTCCTGGGGGGCTAACTACAATGAGCAGTTCTTC.

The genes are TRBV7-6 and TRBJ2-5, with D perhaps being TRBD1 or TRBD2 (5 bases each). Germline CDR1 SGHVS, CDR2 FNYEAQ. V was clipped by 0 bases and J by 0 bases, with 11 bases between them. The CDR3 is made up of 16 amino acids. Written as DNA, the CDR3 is TGTGCCAGCAGCTTAGCGGGGGACGGCCACCAAGAGACCCAGTACTTC. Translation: CASSLAGDGHQETQYF.

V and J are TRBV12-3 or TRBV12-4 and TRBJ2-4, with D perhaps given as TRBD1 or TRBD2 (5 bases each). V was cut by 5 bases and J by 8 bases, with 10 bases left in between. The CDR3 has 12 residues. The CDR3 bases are TGTGCCAGCAGTCTAAGAGGGGACATTCAGTACTTC. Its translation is CASSLRGDIQYF.

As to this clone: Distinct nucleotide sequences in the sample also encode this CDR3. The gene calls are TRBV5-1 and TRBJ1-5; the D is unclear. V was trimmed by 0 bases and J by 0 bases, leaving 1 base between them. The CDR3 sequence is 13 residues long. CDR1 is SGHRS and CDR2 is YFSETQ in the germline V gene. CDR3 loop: CASSLGSNQPQHF. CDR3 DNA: TGCGCCAGCAGCTTGGGTAGCAATCAGCCCCAGCATTTT.

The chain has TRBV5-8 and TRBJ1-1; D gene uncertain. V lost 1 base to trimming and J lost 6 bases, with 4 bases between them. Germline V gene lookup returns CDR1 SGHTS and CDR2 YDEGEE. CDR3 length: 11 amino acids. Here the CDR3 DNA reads TGTGCCAGCAGCTTGCAAGCTGAAGCTTTCTTT. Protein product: CASSLQAEAFF.

Written as DNA, the CDR3 is TGTGCCAGCAGTTGGTCTAACTATGGCTACACCTTC. This translates into CASSWSNYGYTF. The gene calls are TRBV12-3 or TRBV12-4 and TRBJ1-2; D unclear. The CDR3 is made up of 12 amino acids. The V end lost 4 bases, the J end lost 0 bases, and 3 bases lay between the germline ends.

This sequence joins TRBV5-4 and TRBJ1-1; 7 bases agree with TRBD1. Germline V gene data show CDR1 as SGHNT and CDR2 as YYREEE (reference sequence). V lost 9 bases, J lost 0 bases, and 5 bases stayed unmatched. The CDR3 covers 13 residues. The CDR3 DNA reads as TGTGCCACCTCAGGGGGGATGAACACTGAAGCTTTCTTT. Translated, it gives CATSGGMNTEAFF.

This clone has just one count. In DNA, the CDR3 is TGTGCCAGCAGCACCGGACAGGGGTATGAAAAACTGTTTTTT. This sequence encodes CASSTGQGYEKLFF. J is TRBJ1-4 and V is TRBV5-8; 9 nucleotides match TRBD1. CDR1 is SGHTS and CDR2 is YDEGEE in the germline V gene. The CDR3 covers 14 residues. The V segment lost 4 bases and the J segment 6 bases; nucleotides outside the gene matches: 4.

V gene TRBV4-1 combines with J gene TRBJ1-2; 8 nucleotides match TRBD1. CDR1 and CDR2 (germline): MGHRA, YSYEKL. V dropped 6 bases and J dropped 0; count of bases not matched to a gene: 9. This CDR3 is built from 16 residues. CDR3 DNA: TGCGCCAGCAGGCACGCCGGGACAGGACCTAACTATGGCTACACCTTC. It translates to CASRHAGTGPNYGYTF.

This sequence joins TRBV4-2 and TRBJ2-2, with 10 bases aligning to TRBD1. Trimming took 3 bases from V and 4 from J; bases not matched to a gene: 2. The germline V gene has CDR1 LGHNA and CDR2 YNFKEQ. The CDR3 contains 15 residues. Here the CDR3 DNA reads TGTGCCAGCAGCCAGACAGGGGGCCGCACCGGGGAGCTGTTTTTT. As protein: CASSQTGGRTGELFF.

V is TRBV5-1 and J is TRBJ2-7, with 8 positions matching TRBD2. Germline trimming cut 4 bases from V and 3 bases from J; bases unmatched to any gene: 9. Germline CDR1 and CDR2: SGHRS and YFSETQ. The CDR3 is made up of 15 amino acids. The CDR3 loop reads CASSLSGGQNYEQYF. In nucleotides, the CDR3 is TGCGCCAGCAGCCTGAGCGGGGGCCAAAACTACGAGCAGTACTTC.

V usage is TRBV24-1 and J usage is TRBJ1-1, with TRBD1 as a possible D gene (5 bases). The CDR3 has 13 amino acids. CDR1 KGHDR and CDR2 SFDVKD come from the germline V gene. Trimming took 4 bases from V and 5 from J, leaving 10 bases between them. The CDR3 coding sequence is TGTGCCACCAGTGAAGCAGGGAATACTGAAGCTTTCTTT. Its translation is CATSEAGNTEAFF.

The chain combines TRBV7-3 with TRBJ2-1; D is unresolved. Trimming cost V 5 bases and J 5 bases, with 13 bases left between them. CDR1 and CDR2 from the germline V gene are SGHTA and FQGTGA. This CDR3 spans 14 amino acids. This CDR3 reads CASSETRLHNEQFF. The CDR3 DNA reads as TGTGCCAGCAGCGAAACCCGCTTACACAATGAGCAGTTCTTC.

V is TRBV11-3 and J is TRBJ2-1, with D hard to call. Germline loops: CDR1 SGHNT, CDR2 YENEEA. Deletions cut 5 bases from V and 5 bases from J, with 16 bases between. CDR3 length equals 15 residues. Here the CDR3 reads CASSRTGLRDNEQFF. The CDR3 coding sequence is TGTGCCAGCAGCCGGACCGGGCTAAGGGACAATGAGCAGTTCTTC. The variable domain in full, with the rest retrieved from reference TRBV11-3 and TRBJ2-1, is EAGVVQSPRYKIIEKKQPVAFWCNPISGHNTLYWYLQNLGQGPELLIRYENEEAVDDSQLPKDRFSAERLKGVDSTLKIQPAELGDSAVYLCASSRTGLRDNEQFFGPGTRLTVL.